The 13 T cell receptor beta chains listed next were all sequenced from one sample in a study of blood T cell repertoires in COVID-19. This table comes from immunoSEQ multiplex PCR, and its TCRdb copy is limited to in-frame clones, with some not included. The sample includes some 150,000 clones, around 86% of them seen just once. The specimen was peripheral blood. The receptor source for this set is a woman older than 75 with acute or convalescent COVID-19.

V usage is TRBV5-1 and J usage is TRBJ2-3; D possibly corresponds to TRBD2 (7 bases). The germline gives CDR1 SGHRS, CDR2 YFSETQ. This CDR3 is built from 16 residues. V lost 0 bases and J 6 bases, leaving 17 bases between the germline ends. CDR3 loop: CASSLAGAGAADTQYF. The CDR3, as DNA: TGCGCCAGCAGCTTGGCTGGTGCGGGGGCGGCGGATACGCAGTATTTT. Full variable domain (remainder filled in from reference TRBV5-1 and TRBJ2-3): KAGVTQTPRYLIKTRGQQVTLSCSPISGHRSVSWYQQTPGQGLQFLFEYFSETQRNKGNFPGRFSGRQFSNSRSEMNVSTLELGDSALYLCASSLAGAGAADTQYFGPGTRLTVL.

The V and J genes are TRBV5-4 and TRBJ1-3; D gene unclear. V was trimmed by 2 bases and J by 0 bases, leaving 6 bases between them. Germline V lookup: CDR1 SGHNT, CDR2 YYREEE (reference sequence). CDR3 length equals 14 residues. The chain's CDR3 is CASSFDTSGNTIYF. The CDR3 region has the DNA TGTGCCAGCAGCTTCGACACCTCTGGAAACACCATATATTTT. The variable domain in full, with the rest retrieved from reference TRBV5-4 and TRBJ1-3, is ETGVTQSPTHLIKTRGQQVTLRCSSQSGHNTVSWYQQALGQGPQFIFQYYREEENGRGNFPPRFSGLQFPNYSSELNVNALELDDSALYLCASSFDTSGNTIYFGEGSWLTVV.

Written as DNA, the CDR3 is TGTGCCAGCAGTTACTCGACTAGCGGCACAGATACGCAGTATTTT. It translates to CASSYSTSGTDTQYF. The chain uses TRBV6-6 and TRBJ2-3, with TRBD2 matching over 8 bases. The CDR3 runs to 15 residues. Germline lookup yields CDR1 MNHNY and CDR2 SVGAGI (reference sequence). The J segment lost 1 base and the V segment lost 0 bases, leaving 0 bases of the junction unmatched.

This chain connects TRBV7-9 to TRBJ2-1; D gene ambiguous. CDR1 and CDR2 from the germline V gene are SEHNR and FQNEAQ (reference sequence). Trimming shortened V by 3 bases and J by 5 bases, and 20 bases separated the two germline ends. The CDR3 has 17 residues. The CDR3 region has the DNA TGTGCCAGCAGCTTCCTTACTGGAGCGTCCTACGACAATGAGCAGTTCTTC. Translation gives CASSFLTGASYDNEQFF.

The V call is TRBV5-1, the J call TRBJ2-7; TRBD1 matches at 9 bases. This CDR3 has 14 residues. V gave up 4 bases and J gave up 6 bases; unmatched junction bases: 8. Looked up from germline, CDR1 is SGHRS and CDR2 is YFSETQ. Here the CDR3 DNA reads TGCGCCAGCAGCACCTTGGGACAGGGTGGCGAGCAGTACTTC. Translating it yields CASSTLGQGGEQYF. Full variable domain (remainder filled in from reference TRBV5-1 and TRBJ2-7): KAGVTQTPRYLIKTRGQQVTLSCSPISGHRSVSWYQQTPGQGLQFLFEYFSETQRNKGNFPGRFSGRQFSNSRSEMNVSTLELGDSALYLCASSTLGQGGEQYFGPGTRLTVT.

The sample holds a few counts of this clone. The V gene is TRBV9, the J gene TRBJ1-3; D is undetermined. Germline CDR1 SGDLS, CDR2 YYNGEE. V was clipped by 0 bases and J by 0 bases, with 7 bases between them. The CDR3 covers 15 residues. This CDR3 is CASSVDIISGNTIYF. For the CDR3, the DNA is TGTGCCAGCAGCGTAGACATTATCTCTGGAAACACCATATATTTT.

This clone was recorded only once. The V gene is TRBV7-8, the J gene TRBJ1-1; TRBD1 is a possible D gene (6 bases). The V end lost 8 bases, the J end lost 5 bases, and 24 bases lay between the germline ends. CDR1 is SGHVS, CDR2 FQNEAQ, per germline. The CDR3 consists of 16 residues. CDR3 coding DNA: TGTGCCAGCTCCTTATACGCCGGGGGGGCGGAAACTGAAGCTTTCTTT. Protein product: CASSLYAGGAETEAFF.

This clone showed up just a few times. The chain is built from TRBV28 and TRBJ1-1; D not resolved. Germline V gene sequence: CDR1 MDHEN, CDR2 SYDVKM. V gave up 7 bases and J gave up 3 bases, with 12 bases separating them. This CDR3 region has 13 residues. CDR3 residues: CASTRRVDTEAFF. In DNA, the CDR3 is TGTGCCAGCACCAGGAGGGTTGACACTGAAGCTTTCTTT.

The rearrangement uses TRBV9 and TRBJ2-1; tentatively, D is TRBD1 (5 bases). CDR3 length: 16 residues. Per the germline V gene, CDR1 is SGDLS and CDR2 is YYNGEE. V lost 6 bases and J lost 5, with 21 bases in between. DNA for the CDR3: TGTGCCAGCACGCCAGCTGGGGCGCAGAGAGACAATGAGCAGTTCTTC. Protein product: CASTPAGAQRDNEQFF.

The V call is TRBV5-1, the J call TRBJ1-2; D gene uncertain. Between the trimmed V and J ends, which lost 0 bases and 0 bases, there was a span of 6 bases. CDR1 is SGHRS and CDR2 is YFSETQ in the germline V gene. CDR3 size: 14 residues. The CDR3 loop is CASSLDISNYGYTF. As DNA, the CDR3 is TGCGCCAGCAGCTTGGACATCTCTAACTATGGCTACACCTTC.

The gene calls are TRBV7-9 and TRBJ1-2, with 7 bases fitting TRBD1. V shed 5 bases and J 2 bases; nucleotides not matched to a gene: 5. Germline V gene data show CDR1 as SEHNR and CDR2 as FQNEAQ (reference sequence). This CDR3 is built from 14 residues. CDR3 protein: CASSPTTGNYGYTF. The CDR3 DNA is TGTGCCAGCAGCCCGACGACAGGGAACTATGGCTACACCTTC.

The CDR3 coding sequence is TGTGCCAGCTCACTTGTTCGTACCGGGGAGCTGTTTTTT. It codes for CASSLVRTGELFF. The chain combines TRBV18 with TRBJ2-2, with D hard to call. The germline V and J ends were trimmed by 4 bases and 5 bases, with 8 bases remaining between them. CDR3 size: 13 residues. Per germline, CDR1 KGHSH and CDR2 LQKENI.

The chain combines TRBV5-1 with TRBJ2-1, with 9 positions matching TRBD1. The CDR3 totals 14 residues. Germline CDR1 is SGHRS and CDR2 is YFSETQ. V was pared by 0 bases and J by 6 bases, with 1 base of the junction left unmatched. The CDR3 sequence is CASSLGTGVNEQFF. CDR3 in DNA: TGCGCCAGCAGCTTGGGGACAGGGGTCAATGAGCAGTTCTTC. The full variable domain, in which reference TRBV5-1 and TRBJ2-1 provide the parts outside the CDR3, is KAGVTQTPRYLIKTRGQQVTLSCSPISGHRSVSWYQQTPGQGLQFLFEYFSETQRNKGNFPGRFSGRQFSNSRSEMNVSTLELGDSALYLCASSLGTGVNEQFFGPGTRLTVL.